These T cell receptor beta chains were read from a single sample in a study of Graves' ophthalmopathy and Graves' hyperthyroidism. TCRdb itself ran the multiplex PCR reads through MiXCR, one entry per CDR3 protein. The sample includes around 1,000,000 distinct CDR3 sequences, 36% of them seen just once. Sequencing input: peripheral blood or thyroid tissue (not recorded which). Receptor source: an adult man with Graves' hyperthyroidism. The CDR3 runs from the conserved cysteine through the conserved F or W. The D gene is left open where the match is weak. Rows give clone size only sometimes, using once, few, many, or a class for an expanded clone.

clone_size: .
v_call: TRBV7-2
j_call: TRBJ1-5
d_call: .
cdr3_aa: CASSKEYSNQPQHF
cdr3_nt: TGTGCCAGCAGTAAGGAATATAGCAATCAGCCCCAGCATTTT

clone_size: .
v_call: TRBV10-3
j_call: TRBJ1-1
d_call: .
cdr3_aa: CASSEGLGGGRMNTEAFF
cdr3_nt: TGTGCCAGCAGTGAAGGCCTTGGGGGCGGACGAATGAACACTGAAGCTTTCTTT

clone_size: many
v_call: TRBV29-1
j_call: TRBJ1-2
d_call: .
cdr3_aa: CSVEGLGYGYTF
cdr3_nt: TGCAGCGTTGAAGGCTTAGGCTATGGCTACACCTTC

clone_size: .
v_call: TRBV6-5
j_call: TRBJ1-3
d_call: .
cdr3_aa: CASSPRTVSSGNTIYF
cdr3_nt: TGTGCCAGCAGCCCCCGGACGGTCAGCTCTGGAAACACCATATATTTT

clone_size: few
v_call: TRBV30
j_call: TRBJ1-5
d_call: .
cdr3_aa: CAFYGSRAQHF
cdr3_nt: TGTGCCTTTTACGGAAGCCGGGCCCAGCATTTT

clone_size: many
v_call: TRBV4-3
j_call: TRBJ2-2
d_call: .
cdr3_aa: CASSRGVGELFF
cdr3_nt: TGCGCCAGCAGCCGGGGGGTCGGGGAGCTGTTTTTT

clone_size: many
v_call: TRBV6-5
j_call: TRBJ1-1
d_call: .
cdr3_aa: CASSPMETAKNTEAFF
cdr3_nt: TGTGCCAGCAGCCCAATGGAAACAGCGAAGAACACTGAAGCTTTCTTT

clone_size: many
v_call: TRBV10-3
j_call: TRBJ1-3
d_call: .
cdr3_aa: CAISEGQSSGNTIYF
cdr3_nt: TGTGCCATCAGTGAGGGGCAGAGCTCTGGAAACACCATATATTTT

clone_size: .
v_call: TRBV19
j_call: TRBJ2-5
d_call: .
cdr3_aa: CASSFSHRVRAETQYF
cdr3_nt: TGTGCCAGTAGTTTCTCCCACAGGGTTCGGGCTGAGACCCAGTACTTC

clone_size: many
v_call: TRBV15
j_call: TRBJ1-1
d_call: .
cdr3_aa: CATSREVRDWNTEAFF
cdr3_nt: TGTGCCACCAGCAGAGAGGTGAGGGACTGGAACACTGAAGCTTTCTTT

clone_size: .
v_call: TRBV7-2
j_call: TRBJ2-7
d_call: .
cdr3_aa: CASSPSPAKRISYEQYF
cdr3_nt: TGTGCCAGCAGCCCTAGCCCGGCTAAGCGGATATCCTACGAGCAGTACTTC

clone_size: .
v_call: TRBV19
j_call: TRBJ1-5
d_call: .
cdr3_aa: CASSQGIQPQHF
cdr3_nt: TGTGCCAGTAGCCAGGGGATTCAGCCCCAGCATTTT

clone_size: few
v_call: TRBV20-1
j_call: TRBJ1-4
d_call: .
cdr3_aa: CSARDLGKKLFF
cdr3_nt: TGCAGTGCTAGAGATCTGGGGAAAAAACTGTTTTTT

clone_size: few
v_call: TRBV4-3
j_call: TRBJ2-5
d_call: TRBD1
cdr3_aa: CASSQEGDREWETQYF
cdr3_nt: TGCGCCAGCAGCCAAGAGGGCGACAGGGAATGGGAGACCCAGTACTTC

clone_size: .
v_call: TRBV2
j_call: TRBJ1-4
d_call: .
cdr3_aa: CASSGARGNEKLFF
cdr3_nt: TGTGCCAGCAGTGGGGCGAGGGGTAATGAAAAACTGTTTTTT

clone_size: .
v_call: TRBV15
j_call: TRBJ2-6
d_call: .
cdr3_aa: CASSFTGASGANVLTF
cdr3_nt: TGTGCCAGCAGTTTTACGGGAGCCTCTGGGGCCAACGTCCTGACTTTC

clone_size: once
v_call: TRBV29-1
j_call: TRBJ2-5
d_call: TRBD2
cdr3_aa: CSVPRASGGQETQYF
cdr3_nt: TGCAGCGTCCCCCGGGCTAGCGGGGGGCAAGAGACCCAGTACTTC

clone_size: .
v_call: TRBV7-8
j_call: TRBJ2-2
d_call: TRBD1
cdr3_aa: CASRAYRGTDTGELFF
cdr3_nt: TGCGCCAGCAGGGCTTACAGGGGCACGGACACCGGGGAGCTGTTTTTT

clone_size: many
v_call: TRBV14
j_call: TRBJ1-3
d_call: TRBD1
cdr3_aa: CASSQAQGAGNTIYF
cdr3_nt: TGTGCCAGCAGCCAAGCCCAGGGGGCTGGAAACACCATATATTTT

clone_size: .
v_call: TRBV12-3/TRBV12-4
j_call: TRBJ2-7
d_call: TRBD2
cdr3_aa: CASSYSLAGALIYEQYF
cdr3_nt: TGTGCCAGCAGTTACTCCCTAGCGGGGGCCTTAATCTACGAGCAGTACTTC

clone_size: few
v_call: TRBV10-3
j_call: TRBJ2-5
d_call: TRBD2
cdr3_aa: CAIRGSTSGGTQYF
cdr3_nt: TGTGCCATCAGGGGCTCGACTAGCGGTGGGACCCAGTACTTC

clone_size: .
v_call: TRBV15
j_call: TRBJ2-5
d_call: TRBD1
cdr3_aa: CATSRETGGAETQYF
cdr3_nt: TGTGCCACCAGCAGAGAGACAGGGGGCGCAGAGACCCAGTACTTC

clone_size: few
v_call: TRBV7-2
j_call: TRBJ1-6
d_call: TRBD1
cdr3_aa: CASRLGQFSSPLHF
cdr3_nt: TGTGCCAGCAGACTGGGACAGTTTTCTTCACCCCTCCACTTT

clone_size: many
v_call: TRBV7-9
j_call: TRBJ1-4
d_call: .
cdr3_aa: CASSPLMGEKLFF
cdr3_nt: TGTGCCAGCAGCCCCCTAATGGGTGAAAAACTGTTTTTT